This T cell receptor (beta chain) was found in a study of blood T cell repertoires in COVID-19. V was cut by 7 bases and J by 5 bases, with 17 bases left in between. The germline CDR1 and CDR2 sequences are ENHRY and SYGVKD. The CDR3 is 14 residues long. Using immunoSEQ multiplex PCR, the repertoire was profiled, and TCRdb retains in-frame clones only, with some absent. This repertoire shows 75,000 to 80,000 clones, 88% found once; its top ten account for around 9.8%. This rearrangement joins TRBV10-3 to TRBJ1-1; no firm D call. Sample: peripheral blood. This clonotype was sampled from a human donor in a cohort sampled during active COVID-19. This chain's CDR3 is CAITPDVGGTEAFF. CDR3 nucleotides: TGTGCCATCACCCCAGACGTCGGAGGGACTGAAGCTTTCTTT.